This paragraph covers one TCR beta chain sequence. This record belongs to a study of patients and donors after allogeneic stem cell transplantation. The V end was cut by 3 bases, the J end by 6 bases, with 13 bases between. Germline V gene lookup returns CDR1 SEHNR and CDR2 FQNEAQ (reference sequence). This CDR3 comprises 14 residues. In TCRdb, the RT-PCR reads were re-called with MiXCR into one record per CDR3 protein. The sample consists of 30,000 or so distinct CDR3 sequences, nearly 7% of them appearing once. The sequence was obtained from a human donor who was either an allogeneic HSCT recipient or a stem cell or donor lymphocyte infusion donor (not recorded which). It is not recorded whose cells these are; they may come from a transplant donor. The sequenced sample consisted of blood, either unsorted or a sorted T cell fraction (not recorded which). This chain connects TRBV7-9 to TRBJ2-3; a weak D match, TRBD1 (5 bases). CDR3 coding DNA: TGTGCCAGCAGCTTTGCAGGGTGGGTGGATACGCAGTATTTT. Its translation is CASSFAGWVDTQYF. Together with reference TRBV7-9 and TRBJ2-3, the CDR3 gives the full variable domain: DTGVSQNPRHKITKRGQNVTFRCDPISEHNRLYWYRQTLGQGPEFLTYFQNEAQLEKSRLLSDRFSAERPKGSFSTLEIQRTEQGDSAMYLCASSFAGWVDTQYFGPGTRLTVL.